This note documents a single T cell receptor beta chain sequence. Its antigen is not known. The sample originates from a study of OX40 agonist ivuxolimab in advanced cancers. About the study: Participants, roughly 81% male, averaged approximately 60 years of age, ranging from roughly 23 to 90. Findings and limits, study-wide: Fewer expanded clones were found on average in CD4+ than in CD8+ T cells.

The CDR3 is made up of 14 amino acids. Germline values: CDR1 SGHTA, CDR2 FQGNSA. V was clipped by 3 bases and J by 4 bases, with 10 bases between them. Here immunoSEQ multiplex PCR was the method, and the copy in TCRdb shows in-frame clones only, minus some. The sample includes 85,000 to 100,000 clones, around 90% of them seen just once. Peripheral blood came from all dose cohorts at three timepoints. Here the sequenced sample was CD4+ or CD8+ T cells sorted from blood, taken in a trial of the OX40 agonist ivuxolimab. The chain joins TRBV7-2 to TRBJ1-5; D unclear. This clonotype originated in an adult with an advanced solid tumor such as melanoma, head and neck, liver or kidney cancer. CDR3 in DNA: TGTGCCAGCAGCTTGACGTGGGGAAATCAGCCCCAGCATTTT. Protein: CASSLTWGNQPQHF.